This TCR beta chain was recorded in a study of blood T cell repertoires in COVID-19. In germline, CDR1 is MDHEN, CDR2 SYDVKM. The CDR3 totals 15 residues. Trimming shortened V by 6 bases and J by 4 bases, and 16 bases separated the two germline ends. In the authors' methods: The authors estimated nucleated cell counts from reference gene primer amplification. The assay was immunoSEQ multiplex PCR, and TCRdb's table has in-frame clones only and misses some. That table furnishes V, J and clone size, whereas the DNA furnished D and trimming. The table records about 120,000 clones, around 87% of them present only once.

Specimen: peripheral blood. This receptor was taken from a man in his sixties or seventies with active or convalescent COVID-19. The chain couples TRBV28 to TRBJ1-5; maybe TRBD1 (5 bases). In nucleotides, the CDR3 is TGTGCCAGCAGCCCGGAAGGGGCCCCTAATCAGCCCCAGCATTTT. Translated: CASSPEGAPNQPQHF.